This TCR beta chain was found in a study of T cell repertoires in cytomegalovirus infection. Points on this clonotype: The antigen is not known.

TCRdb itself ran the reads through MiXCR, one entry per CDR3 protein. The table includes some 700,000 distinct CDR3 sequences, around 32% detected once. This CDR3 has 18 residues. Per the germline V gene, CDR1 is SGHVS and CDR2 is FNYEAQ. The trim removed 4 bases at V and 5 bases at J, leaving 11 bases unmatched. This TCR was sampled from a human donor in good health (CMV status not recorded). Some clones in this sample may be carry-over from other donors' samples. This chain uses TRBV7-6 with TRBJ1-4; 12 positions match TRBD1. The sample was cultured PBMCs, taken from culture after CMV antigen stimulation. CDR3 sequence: CASSYRGGTGGQNEKLFF. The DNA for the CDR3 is TGTGCCAGCAGCTATCGAGGTGGGACAGGGGGCCAAAATGAAAAACTGTTTTTT.